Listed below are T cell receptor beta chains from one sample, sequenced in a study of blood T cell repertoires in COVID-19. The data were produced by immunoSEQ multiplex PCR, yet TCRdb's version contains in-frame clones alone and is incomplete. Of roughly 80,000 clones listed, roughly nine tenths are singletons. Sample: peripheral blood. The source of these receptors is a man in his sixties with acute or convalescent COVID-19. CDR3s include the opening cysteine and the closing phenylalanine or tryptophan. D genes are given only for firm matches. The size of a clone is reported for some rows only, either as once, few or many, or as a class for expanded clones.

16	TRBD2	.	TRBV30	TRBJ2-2	TGTGCCTGGGGGGGACTAGCGGGAGCGAACACCGGGGAGCTGTTTTTT	CAWGGLAGANTGELFF
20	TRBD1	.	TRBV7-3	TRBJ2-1	TGTGCCAGCAGCTTAACGTGGGGACAGGGGGCCCCCGTTTTGCGGAATGAGCAGTTCTTC	CASSLTWGQGAPVLRNEQFF
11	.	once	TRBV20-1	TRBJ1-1	TGCAGTGCTAGTCAGGTCACTGAAGCTTTCTTT	CSASQVTEAFF
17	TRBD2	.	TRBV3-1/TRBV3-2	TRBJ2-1	TGTGCCAGCAGCCGGGAGACTAGCGGTACTTTATACAATGAGCAGTTCTTC	CASSRETSGTLYNEQFF
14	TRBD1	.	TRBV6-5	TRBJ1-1	TGTGCCAGCAGCCCGGACAGGATGAACACTGAAGCTTTCTTT	CASSPDRMNTEAFF
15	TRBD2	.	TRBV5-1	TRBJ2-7	TGCGCCAGCAGCTTGGAACTAGCGGGAACCTACGAGCAGTACTTC	CASSLELAGTYEQYF
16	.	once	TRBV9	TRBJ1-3	TGTGCCAGCAGCACTATAGGGGGTGCCTCTGGAAACACCATATATTTT	CASSTIGGASGNTIYF
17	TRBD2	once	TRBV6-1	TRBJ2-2	TGTGCCAGCAGTGGAACTAGCGGGAGCATCGACACCGGGGAGCTGTTTTTT	CASSGTSGSIDTGELFF
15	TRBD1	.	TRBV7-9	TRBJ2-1	TGTGCCAGCAGCTACCGACAGGGTAACTACAATGAGCAGTTCTTC	CASSYRQGNYNEQFF
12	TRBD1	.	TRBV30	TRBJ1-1	TGTGCCTGGACCCGAACAGGGGAGGATGCTTTCTTT	CAWTRTGEDAFF
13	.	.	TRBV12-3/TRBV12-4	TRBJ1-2	TGTGCCAGCAGTTTAATGGGGGCGCGCGGCTACACCTTC	CASSLMGARGYTF
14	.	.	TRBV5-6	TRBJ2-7	TGTGCCAGCAGCTACGGAGGAGGGTTTGGCGAGCAGTACTTC	CASSYGGGFGEQYF
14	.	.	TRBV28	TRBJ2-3	TGTGCCAGCAACCCCCAACTAGCACCAGATACGCAGTATTTT	CASNPQLAPDTQYF
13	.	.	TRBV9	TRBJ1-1	TGTGCCAGCAGCGTAGCAGGGTTGGGTGAAGCTTTCTTT	CASSVAGLGEAFF
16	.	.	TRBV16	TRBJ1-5	TGTGCCAGCAGCCAATTAGGCAGAGGTGGCAATCAGCCCCAGCATTTT	CASSQLGRGGNQPQHF
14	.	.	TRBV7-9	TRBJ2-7	TGTGCCAGCAGCTTAGCTAGCGGCCTAACCGAGCAGTACTTC	CASSLASGLTEQYF
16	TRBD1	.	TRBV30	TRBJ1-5	TGTGCCTGGAGTTTATCAGGGGGAGGTAGCAATCAGCCCCAGCATTTT	CAWSLSGGGSNQPQHF
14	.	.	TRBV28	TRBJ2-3	TGTGCCAGCAGCCTTTCCTCCCTCACAGATACGCAGTATTTT	CASSLSSLTDTQYF
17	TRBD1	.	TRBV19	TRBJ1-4	TGTGCCAGTAGTATGGGTAGACAGGGAGCAACTAATGAAAAACTGTTTTTT	CASSMGRQGATNEKLFF
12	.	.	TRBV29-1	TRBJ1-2	TGCAGCGTTGTAAGTGCGGGCTATGGCTACACCTTC	CSVVSAGYGYTF
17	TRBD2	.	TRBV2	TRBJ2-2	TGTGCCAGCAGTGATCCTACTAGCGGGAGAGACACCGGGGAGCTGTTTTTT	CASSDPTSGRDTGELFF
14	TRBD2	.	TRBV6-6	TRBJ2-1	TGTGCCAGCATGGTTGCGGGAGGGCGAAATGAGCAGTTCTTC	CASMVAGGRNEQFF
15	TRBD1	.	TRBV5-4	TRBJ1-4	TGTGCCAGCAGCTTGGAGACAGGGGATAATGAAAAACTGTTTTTT	CASSLETGDNEKLFF
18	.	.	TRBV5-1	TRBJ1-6	TGCGCCAGCAGCTTCACCTCGGGGGGGGGCGGCTCCAATTCACCCCTCCACTTT	CASSFTSGGGGSNSPLHF